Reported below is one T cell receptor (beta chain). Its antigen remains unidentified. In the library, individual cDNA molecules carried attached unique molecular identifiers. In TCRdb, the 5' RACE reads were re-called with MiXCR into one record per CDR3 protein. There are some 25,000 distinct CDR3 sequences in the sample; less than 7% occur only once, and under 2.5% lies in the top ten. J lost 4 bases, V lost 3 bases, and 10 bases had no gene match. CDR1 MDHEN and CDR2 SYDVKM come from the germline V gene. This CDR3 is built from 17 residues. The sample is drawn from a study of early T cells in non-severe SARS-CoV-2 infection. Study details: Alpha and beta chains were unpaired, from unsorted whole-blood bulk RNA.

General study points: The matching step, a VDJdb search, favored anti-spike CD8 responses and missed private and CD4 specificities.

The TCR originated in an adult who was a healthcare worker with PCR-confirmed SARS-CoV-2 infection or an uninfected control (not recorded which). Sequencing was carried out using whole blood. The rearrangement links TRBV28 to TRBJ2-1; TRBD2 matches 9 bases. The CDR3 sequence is CASSFPTSSGAYNEQFF. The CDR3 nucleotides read TGTGCCAGCAGTTTCCCAACCTCTAGCGGGGCTTACAATGAGCAGTTCTTC.